This TCR beta chain was profiled in a study of T cell clones after liver transplantation. Turning to the study itself: Samples came from ITN030ST, which attempted immunosuppression withdrawal within 2 years of liver transplantation. Tolerant meant at least one year fully off immunosuppression without liver enzymes above twice normal.

The trim removed 4 bases at V and 6 bases at J, leaving 7 bases unmatched. CDR3 length: 16 amino acids. CDR1 and CDR2 from the germline V gene are MNHEY and SMNVEV (reference sequence). The method was immunoSEQ multiplex PCR; TCRdb's version includes in-frame clones alone and lacks a portion of them. The sample has under 60,000 clones; around 70% are singletons. The genes are TRBV27 and TRBJ2-2, with 11 positions matching TRBD1. The sample was CD4+ T cells from blood, taken at the 22-month timepoint. The clonotype comes from a human patient who received a liver transplant. Some T cells may have come from the graft donor. In DNA, the CDR3 is TGTGCCAGCAGTTCCGGACAGGGGGCTCTGTCCGGGGAGCTGTTTTTT. This gives the protein CASSSGQGALSGELFF.